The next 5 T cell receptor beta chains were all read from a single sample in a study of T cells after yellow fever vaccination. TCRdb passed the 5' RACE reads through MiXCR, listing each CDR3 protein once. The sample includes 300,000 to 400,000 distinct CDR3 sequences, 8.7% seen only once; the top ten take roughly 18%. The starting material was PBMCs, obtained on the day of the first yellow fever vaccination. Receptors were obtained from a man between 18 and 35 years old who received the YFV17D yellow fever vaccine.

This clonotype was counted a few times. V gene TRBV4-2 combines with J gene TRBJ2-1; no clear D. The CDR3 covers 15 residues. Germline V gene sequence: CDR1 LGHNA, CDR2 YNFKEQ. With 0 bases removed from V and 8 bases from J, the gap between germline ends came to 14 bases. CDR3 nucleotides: TGTGCCAGCAGCCAAGATCGGCAGCCTTTCTATGAGCAGTTCTTC. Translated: CASSQDRQPFYEQFF.

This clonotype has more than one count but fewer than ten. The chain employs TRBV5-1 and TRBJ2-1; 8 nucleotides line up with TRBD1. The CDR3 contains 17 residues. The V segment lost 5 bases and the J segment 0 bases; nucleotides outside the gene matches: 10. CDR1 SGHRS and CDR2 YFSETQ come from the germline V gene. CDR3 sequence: CASSFTPGGNSYNEQFF. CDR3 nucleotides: TGCGCCAGCAGTTTTACCCCAGGGGGCAACTCCTACAATGAGCAGTTCTTC.

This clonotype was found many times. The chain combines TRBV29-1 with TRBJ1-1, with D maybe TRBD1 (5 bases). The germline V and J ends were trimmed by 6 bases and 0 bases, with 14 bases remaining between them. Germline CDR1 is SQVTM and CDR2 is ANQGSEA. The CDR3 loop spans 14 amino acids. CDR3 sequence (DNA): TGCAGCGTGTCAGGGCCGTCTCTGAACACTGAAGCTTTCTTT. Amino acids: CSVSGPSLNTEAFF.

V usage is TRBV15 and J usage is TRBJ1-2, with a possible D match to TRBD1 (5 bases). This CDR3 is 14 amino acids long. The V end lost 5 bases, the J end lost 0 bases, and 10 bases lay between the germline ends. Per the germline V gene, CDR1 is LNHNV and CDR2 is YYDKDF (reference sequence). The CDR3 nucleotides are TGTGCCACCAGCTCTCAGGGCGCTAACTATGGCTACACCTTC. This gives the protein CATSSQGANYGYTF.

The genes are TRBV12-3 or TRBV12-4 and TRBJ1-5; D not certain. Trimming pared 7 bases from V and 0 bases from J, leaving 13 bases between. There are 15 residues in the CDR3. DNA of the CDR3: TGTGCCAGCACCCTTAGTACAGATAGCAATCAGCCCCAGCATTTT. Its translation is CASTLSTDSNQPQHF.